The text below deals with one TCR beta chain. What it binds is not known. The data originate from a study of T cell repertoires in cytomegalovirus infection. The CDR3 covers 18 residues. V was pared by 6 bases and J by 3 bases, with 9 bases of the junction left unmatched. Germline V gives CDR1 MNHEY, CDR2 SVGAGI. TCRdb re-derived calls from the reads in MiXCR, one entry per CDR3 protein. Of 830,000 or so distinct CDR3 sequences listed, 32% were seen once; the top ten hold roughly 12%. This TCR was sampled from a human donor in good health (CMV status not recorded). Some clones in this sample may be carry-over from other donors' samples. Sequencing used cultured CD8+ T cells from PBMCs, obtained from culture after CMV antigen stimulation. This chain connects TRBV6-5 to TRBJ1-6; TRBD1 matches 12 bases. As DNA, the CDR3 is TGTGCCAGCAGCCGGGACAGGGGGCAACCCTTCTATAATTCACCCCTCCACTTT. The encoded protein is CASSRDRGQPFYNSPLHF.